The 10 T cell receptor beta chains presented below share a single source sample, sequenced in a study of T cells expressing NK-cell markers. TCRdb derives one entry per CDR3 protein from the 5' RACE reads, leaving out DNA. The table lists 400,000 to 550,000 distinct CDR3 sequences. The sample taken for sequencing was blood T cells: a sorted CD56 or NKG2C T cell subset, CD4+ or CD8+ T cells, or bulk PBMC T cells (not recorded which). The receptor set was obtained from a woman between 18 and 70 years old in good health.

The chain combines TRBV11-1 with TRBJ2-5; TCRdb selects TRBD2, and the lack of DNA leaves this call unchecked. Germline values: CDR1 SGHAT, CDR2 FQDESV (reference sequence). The CDR3 contains 14 residues. CDR3 amino acids: CASSPLPGGETQYF.

The chain recombines TRBV4-3 with TRBJ2-2; TCRdb's D call, TRBD1, is unchecked because there is no DNA. The CDR3 has 18 amino acids. Germline V gene data show CDR1 as LGHNA and CDR2 as YSLEER. CDR3 protein: CASSHVPQGVTNTGELFF.

The chain joins TRBV20-1 to TRBJ2-5. The CDR3 runs 13 residues. Looked up from germline, CDR1 is DFQATT and CDR2 is SNEGSKA (reference sequence). The CDR3 loop is CSARFSYQETQYF.

The chain couples TRBV20-1 to TRBJ1-3; TCRdb outputs TRBD1, but without DNA this stays unchecked. Germline CDR1 DFQATT, CDR2 SNEGSKA (reference sequence). The CDR3 contains 13 residues. CDR3 protein: CSAQGQSGNTIYF.

The gene calls are TRBV29-1 and TRBJ1-3; TCRdb picks TRBD1, but there is no DNA to check that call. The CDR3 runs to 14 residues. Germline CDR1 is SQVTM and CDR2 is ANQGSEA. The CDR3 here is CSVGGVATGNTIYF.

CDR3 in amino acids: CASSIYGGLTYNEQFF. V is TRBV19 and J is TRBJ2-1; TCRdb's D call of TRBD1 is untestable without DNA. CDR3 length: 16 amino acids. Germline assignment: CDR1 LNHDA and CDR2 SQIVND (reference sequence).

The chain has TRBV12-3 or TRBV12-4 and TRBJ2-6. The CDR3 sequence is 16 residues long. The CDR3 reads CASSLYYSSGANVLTF.

The rearrangement joins TRBV7-9 to TRBJ2-3; TCRdb selects TRBD2, and the lack of DNA leaves this call unchecked. Germline-derived CDR1 and CDR2 are SEHNR and FQNEAQ (reference sequence). The CDR3 sequence is 16 residues long. Here the CDR3 reads CASSSPRDLNTDTQYF.

This CDR3 reads CASSPGRGLEAFF. The chain links TRBV4-3 to TRBJ1-1; TCRdb names TRBD1, which stays unverified in the absence of DNA. The CDR3 is 13 residues long. The germline gives CDR1 LGHNA, CDR2 YSLEER.

The rearrangement links TRBV11-2 to TRBJ2-2; TCRdb lists TRBD2, though no DNA is available to test this call. Germline values: CDR1 SGHAT, CDR2 FQNNGV. The CDR3 has 16 residues. The CDR3 spells CASSLEVAGGTGELFF.